A single sample gave rise to the 29 T cell receptor beta chains below, sequenced in a study of T cells in Graves' hyperthyroidism and ophthalmopathy. What was amplified from RNA transcripts were TCR beta CDR3 regions. TCR CDR3 regions were first amplified by RT-PCR with HTBI primers. TCRdb recomputed calls from the multiplex PCR reads with MiXCR, one row per CDR3 protein. The repertoire has hundreds of thousands of distinct CDR3 sequences, around 13% of them found once; the top ten carry around an eighth. Sequenced material: blood. These TCRs come from a woman aged 50 to 65 with Graves' ophthalmopathy.

There are a few counts of this clonotype. The rearrangement links TRBV10-1 to TRBJ2-7; TRBD2 aligns across 15 bases. This CDR3 has 17 residues. Germline V gene lookup returns CDR1 WNHNN and CDR2 SYGVQD (reference sequence). Losses at the gene ends were 6 bases for V and 3 bases for J; bases not matched to a gene: 9. CDR3 loop: CASRRTSGRADSYEQYF. In nucleotides, the CDR3 is TGCGCCAGCAGGAGGACTAGCGGGAGGGCAGATAGCTACGAGCAGTACTTC.

The chain has TRBV20-1 and TRBJ2-3; D is ambiguous. The CDR3 loop spans 15 amino acids. Germline CDR1 DFQATT, CDR2 SNEGSKA (reference sequence). The germline V and J ends were trimmed by 4 bases and 1 base, with 15 bases remaining between them. Here the CDR3 reads CSAMIAGSGTDTQYF. The CDR3 DNA follows: TGCAGTGCTATGATCGCCGGCTCTGGCACAGATACGCAGTATTTT.

In this sample, this clonotype turned up a few times. The rearrangement uses TRBV12-3 or TRBV12-4 and TRBJ2-1, with D tentatively TRBD1 (5 bases). The CDR3 length is 13 residues. Between the trimmed V and J ends, which lost 4 bases and 6 bases, there was a span of 10 bases. In DNA, the CDR3 is TGTGCCAGCAGTTCGGACATTTGCAATGAGCAGTTCTTC. It encodes CASSSDICNEQFF.

This clonotype has a single count. V usage is TRBV9 and J usage is TRBJ1-1, with D unresolved. V dropped 0 bases and J dropped 1 base, with 16 bases sitting between them. The CDR3 has 17 residues. Germline V gene sequence: CDR1 SGDLS, CDR2 YYNGEE. Here the CDR3 DNA reads TGTGCCAGCAGCGTAGAGTCTTCGGGAGGGCAGAACACTGAAGCTTTCTTT. Amino acid sequence: CASSVESSGGQNTEAFF.

This clonotype was observed a few times. This sequence joins TRBV4-2 and TRBJ2-7; TRBD2 agrees at 10 bases. This CDR3 spans 14 amino acids. V dropped 9 bases and J dropped 2; count of bases not matched to a gene: 7. The V gene's germline CDR1 is LGHNA and CDR2 YNFKEQ. The CDR3 sequence is CASSGLAVPYEQYF. CDR3 sequence (DNA): TGTGCCAGTAGCGGACTAGCGGTCCCCTACGAGCAGTACTTC.

This clonotype was counted only a few times. The CDR3 nucleotides read TGTGCCAGTAGTAACCCGGGACAGGGCCGTTATAAGAACACTGAAGCTTTCTTT. As protein: CASSNPGQGRYKNTEAFF. This rearrangement joins TRBV19 to TRBJ1-1; TRBD1 aligns across 9 bases. Trimming removed 4 bases from V and 1 base from J; junction bases left unmatched: 13. Germline values: CDR1 LNHDA, CDR2 SQIVND (reference sequence). CDR3 length equals 18 residues.

The chain links TRBV4-3 to TRBJ2-3; D might be TRBD2 (6 bases). Germline CDR1 and CDR2: LGHNA and YSLEER. The CDR3 contains 15 residues. V lost 5 bases, J lost 0 bases, and 12 bases lay in between. DNA of the CDR3: TGCGCCAGCAGCTCACGGGAGACTAGCACAGATACGCAGTATTTT. Its protein product is CASSSRETSTDTQYF.

This clonotype was seen a handful of times. The rearrangement joins TRBV3-1 to TRBJ1-4; D not certain. The CDR3 is 15 amino acids. Germline V gives CDR1 LGHDT, CDR2 YNNKEL (reference sequence). Trimming removed 2 bases at V and 0 bases at J, with 7 bases between. CDR3 loop: CASSQLHATNEKLFF. CDR3 sequence (DNA): TGTGCCAGCAGCCAATTACACGCAACTAATGAAAAACTGTTTTTT. Complete variable domain (other parts from reference TRBV3-1 and TRBJ1-4): DTAVSQTPKYLVTQMGNDKSIKCEQNLGHDTMYWYKQDSKKFLKIMFSYNNKELIINETVPNRFSPKSPDKAHLNLHINSLELGDSAVYFCASSQLHATNEKLFFGSGTQLSVL.

The V call is TRBV29-1, the J call TRBJ2-7, with 11 bases aligning to TRBD1. This CDR3 comprises 15 residues. Germline V gives CDR1 SQVTM, CDR2 ANQGSEA. V shed 6 bases, J shed 5 bases, and the junction held 12 bases outside the gene matches. The CDR3 here is CSVTERGTGGNEQYF. The CDR3 DNA follows: TGCAGCGTCACTGAAAGGGGGACAGGGGGGAACGAGCAGTACTTC.

This clonotype was detected only a few times. The chain couples TRBV25-1 to TRBJ1-5; D is ambiguous. Germline values: CDR1 MGHDK, CDR2 SYGVNS. The CDR3 is made up of 15 amino acids. Trimming removed 2 bases from V and 9 bases from J, with 17 bases in between. This chain's CDR3 is CASSEGLGGVGPQHF. In DNA form, the CDR3 reads TGTGCCAGCAGTGAAGGACTCGGTGGAGTGGGGCCCCAGCATTTT.

This clonotype was seen repeatedly, ten times or more. The chain employs TRBV12-3 or TRBV12-4 and TRBJ1-2; 7 bases line up with TRBD1. Trimming cost V 5 bases and J 0 bases; bases outside gene matches: 12. The CDR3 totals 17 residues. The CDR3 protein is CASSTGLGQIANYGYTF. CDR3 DNA sequence: TGTGCCAGCAGTACGGGGCTGGGACAGATAGCTAACTATGGCTACACCTTC.

This clonotype was seen only a few times. This rearrangement joins TRBV19 to TRBJ1-5, with a tentative D call TRBD1 (5 bases). Germline CDR1 reads LNHDA; CDR2 reads SQIVND (reference sequence). The CDR3 covers 14 residues. Trimming took 6 bases from V and 6 from J, leaving 15 bases between them. The CDR3 region is CASSLTGEGQPQHF. DNA of the CDR3: TGTGCCAGTAGCCTTACAGGAGAGGGTCAGCCCCAGCATTTT.

Many counts were recorded for this clonotype. The gene calls are TRBV30 and TRBJ1-5, with 7 positions matching TRBD1. This CDR3 region has 15 residues. Germline loops: CDR1 GTSNPN, CDR2 SVGIG (reference sequence). V was pared by 1 base and J by 1 base, with 4 bases of the junction left unmatched. The CDR3 protein is CAWSAGTVSNQPQHF. CDR3 DNA: TGTGCCTGGAGTGCAGGGACAGTAAGCAATCAGCCCCAGCATTTT.

In its sample, this clonotype was seen many times. The chain employs TRBV5-5 and TRBJ2-1, with D perhaps TRBD2 (7 bases). Looked up from germline, CDR1 is SGHKS and CDR2 is YYEKEE (reference sequence). Between the trimmed V and J ends, which lost 3 bases and 2 bases, there was a span of 15 bases. CDR3 length equals 16 residues. The CDR3 spells CASSSQGGGAYNEQFF. CDR3 nucleotides: TGTGCCAGCAGCTCGCAGGGCGGGGGCGCCTACAATGAGCAGTTCTTC.

A word on this clonotype: A read error may be the cause here, since a much bigger clone is one base away. The chain employs TRBV7-9 and TRBJ2-7, with D possibly called TRBD1 or TRBD2 (5 bases each). With 4 bases removed from V and 5 bases from J, the gap between germline ends came to 12 bases. The CDR3 totals 13 residues. Germline lookup yields CDR1 SEHNR and CDR2 FQNEAQ (reference sequence). CDR3 DNA sequence: TGTGCCAGCAGCTCCGGGGCGGCCAACGAGCAGTACTTC. It codes for CASSSGAANEQYF.

The V call is TRBV5-8, the J call TRBJ1-2, with 7 nucleotides matching TRBD1. The CDR3 covers 13 residues. Germline lookup yields CDR1 SGHTS and CDR2 YDEGEE. J lost 3 bases, V lost 2 bases, and 1 base had no gene match. The CDR3 is CASSFTGDYGYTF. Written as DNA, the CDR3 is TGTGCCAGCAGCTTTACAGGGGACTATGGCTACACCTTC.

This clonotype was observed many times. This CDR3 is CASSLGPSGTSGDTQYF. The CDR3 DNA is TGTGCCAGCAGCTTAGGTCCCTCCGGGACTAGCGGAGATACGCAGTATTTT. The gene calls are TRBV11-2 and TRBJ2-3; TRBD2 aligns across 11 bases. Germline CDR1 reads SGHAT; CDR2 reads FQNNGV. The CDR3 is 17 amino acids. The trim removed 1 base at V and 5 bases at J, leaving 8 bases unmatched.

This clonotype was seen ten or more times. The rearrangement links TRBV7-3 to TRBJ2-1, with D perhaps matching TRBD1 (7 bases). The CDR3 contains 21 residues. Trimming shortened V by 2 bases and J by 4 bases, and 30 bases separated the two germline ends. Germline V gives CDR1 SGHTA, CDR2 FQGTGA. The CDR3 DNA is TGTGCCAGCAGCTTACCCGCGGGACAGAGAGGACTATCGGGTTTGTACAATGAGCAGTTCTTC. Its translation is CASSLPAGQRGLSGLYNEQFF.

This clonotype was counted at least ten times. The V gene is TRBV6-1, the J gene TRBJ1-1; D uncertain. The CDR3 consists of 16 residues. Germline V gene sequence: CDR1 MNHNS, CDR2 SASEGT. Trimming left V 2 bases short and J 0 bases short, with 13 bases between. In DNA form, the CDR3 reads TGTGCCAGCAGTGAAAAAGTTGGGGTGATGAACACTGAAGCTTTCTTT. Its translation is CASSEKVGVMNTEAFF.

This clonotype was recorded many times. V gene TRBV11-3 combines with J gene TRBJ1-1; D ambiguous. Germline-derived CDR1 and CDR2 are SGHNT and YENEEA. This CDR3 has 14 residues. V was trimmed by 0 bases and J by 3 bases, leaving 8 bases between them. CDR3 protein: CASSLDPTDTEAFF. CDR3 bases: TGTGCCAGCAGCTTAGATCCTACAGACACTGAAGCTTTCTTT.

This clonotype appeared many times. The chain employs TRBV11-2 and TRBJ2-1; perhaps D is TRBD1 or TRBD2 (5 bases each). In germline, CDR1 is SGHAT, CDR2 FQNNGV. The CDR3 extends over 15 amino acids. The V and J ends lost 2 bases and 4 bases respectively, with 12 bases between them. Written as DNA, the CDR3 is TGTGCCAGCAGCTTACGAGGGGTTGGGTACAATGAGCAGTTCTTC. Its translation: CASSLRGVGYNEQFF.

This chain joins TRBV10-2 and TRBJ1-2; the D is unclear. V gave up 9 bases and J gave up 3 bases, with 14 bases separating them. Per the germline V gene, CDR1 is WSHSY and CDR2 is SAAADI. This CDR3 contains 13 residues. CDR3 DNA sequence: TGCGCCAGTTCCCGGGCCTTCGACTATGGCTACACCTTC. This translates into CASSRAFDYGYTF.

The rearrangement uses TRBV27 and TRBJ1-1; D is uncertain. The CDR3 has 12 residues. Germline V gives CDR1 MNHEY, CDR2 SMNVEV (reference sequence). The V gene lost 4 bases and the J gene lost 11 bases, with 14 bases spanning the gap. The CDR3 sequence is CASSSWAGDAFF. CDR3 DNA sequence: TGTGCCAGCAGTTCCTGGGCAGGCGACGCTTTCTTT.

As for this clonotype: This clone may be a read error of a much larger clone one base away. This chain links TRBV11-3 with TRBJ2-7; D is possibly TRBD1 (6 bases). The CDR3 is 14 amino acids. Germline loops: CDR1 SGHNT, CDR2 YENEEA. The CDR3 sequence: CACSLNGQIYEQYF. In DNA form, the CDR3 reads TGTGCCTGCAGCTTAAACGGACAGATATACGAGCAGTACTTC.

In this sample, this clonotype turned up many times. The chain employs TRBV28 and TRBJ2-7; D is uncertain. The germline V and J ends were trimmed by 8 bases and 2 bases, with 16 bases remaining between them. Germline lookup yields CDR1 MDHEN and CDR2 SYDVKM. CDR3 length: 14 residues. In DNA, the CDR3 is TGTGCCAGCCAACATAGGCTACCGACCTACGAGCAGTACTTC. Protein: CASQHRLPTYEQYF.

This clonotype appeared many times. This chain joins TRBV2 and TRBJ2-1; the match to TRBD1 covers 7 bases. Germline V gene lookup returns CDR1 SNHLY and CDR2 FYNNEI. The CDR3 is made up of 15 amino acids. The V and J ends lost 5 bases and 0 bases, in that order; junction bases with no gene match: 4. CDR3 coding DNA: TGTGCCAGCAGTTCAGGGACAGTCTCCTACAATGAGCAGTTCTTC. This translates into CASSSGTVSYNEQFF. Full variable domain (rest looked up from reference TRBV2 and TRBJ2-1): EPEVTQTPSHQVTQMGQEVILRCVPISNHLYFYWYRQILGQKVEFLVSFYNNEISEKSEIFDDQFSVERPDGSNFTLKIRSTKLEDSAMYFCASSSGTVSYNEQFFGPGTRLTVL.

This clonotype was seen many times. The gene calls are TRBV12-3 or TRBV12-4 and TRBJ2-2, with 10 nucleotides matching TRBD2. This CDR3 comprises 15 residues. Unmatched junction bases numbered 6, after V lost 4 bases and J lost 7 bases. CDR3 nucleotide sequence: TGTGCCAGCAGTTCTAGCGGGAGAAATGGCGGGGAGCTGTTTTTT. It translates to CASSSSGRNGGELFF.

This clonotype was seen repeatedly, ten times or more. The V call is TRBV24-1, the J call TRBJ2-1, with D perhaps TRBD2 (5 bases). Per germline, CDR1 KGHDR and CDR2 SFDVKD. V was trimmed by 3 bases and J by 5 bases, leaving 10 bases between them. The CDR3 covers 14 residues. CDR3 nucleotides: TGTGCCACCAGTGATCCCGACGGGAACAATGAGCAGTTCTTC. Amino acids: CATSDPDGNNEQFF.

In this sample, this clonotype turned up many times. The chain recombines TRBV5-1 with TRBJ1-4, with 9 bases lining up with TRBD1. This CDR3 contains 15 residues. CDR1 and CDR2 (germline): SGHRS, YFSETQ. Germline trimming cut 4 bases from V and 7 bases from J; bases unmatched to any gene: 8. Written as DNA, the CDR3 is TGCGCCAGCAGCCCGGGACAGGGTGAGATTGAAAAACTGTTTTTT. This encodes CASSPGQGEIEKLFF.